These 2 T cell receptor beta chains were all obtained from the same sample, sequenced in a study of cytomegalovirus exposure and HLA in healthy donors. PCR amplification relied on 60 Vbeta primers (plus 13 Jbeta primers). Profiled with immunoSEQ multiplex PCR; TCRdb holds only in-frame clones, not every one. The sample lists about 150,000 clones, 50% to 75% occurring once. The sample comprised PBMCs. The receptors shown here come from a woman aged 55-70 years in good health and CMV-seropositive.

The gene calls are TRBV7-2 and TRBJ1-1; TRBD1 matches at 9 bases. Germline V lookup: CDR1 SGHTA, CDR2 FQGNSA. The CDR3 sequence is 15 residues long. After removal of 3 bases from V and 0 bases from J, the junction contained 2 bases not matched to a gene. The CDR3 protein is CASSFRTGVNTEAFF. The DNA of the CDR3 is TGTGCCAGCAGCTTCAGGACAGGGGTGAACACTGAAGCTTTCTTT.

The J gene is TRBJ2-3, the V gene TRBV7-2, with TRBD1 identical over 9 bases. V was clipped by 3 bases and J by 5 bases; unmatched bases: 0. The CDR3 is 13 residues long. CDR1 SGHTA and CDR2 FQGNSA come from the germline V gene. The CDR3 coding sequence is TGTGCCAGCAGCTTGGACAGGGGAGATACGCAGTATTTT. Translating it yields CASSLDRGDTQYF. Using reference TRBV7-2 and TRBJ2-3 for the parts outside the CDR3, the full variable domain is GAGVSQSPSNKVTEKGKDVELRCDPISGHTALYWYRQSLGQGLEFLIYFQGNSAPDKSGLPSDRFSAERTGGSVSTLTIQRTQQEDSAVYLCASSLDRGDTQYFGPGTRLTVL.